This T cell receptor (beta chain) was sequenced during a study of blood T cell repertoires in COVID-19. As for the study in general: PBMCs, B-cell-depleted T cells, or T cells provided the cDNA or gDNA that made up the material.

Assay used: immunoSEQ multiplex PCR; TCRdb lists only in-frame clones, some missing. The data show about 110,000 clones, around 85% seen once. CDR1 is SQVTM and CDR2 is ANQGSEA in the germline V gene. The trim removed 6 bases at V and 6 bases at J, leaving 14 bases unmatched. CDR3 length: 14 residues. The sequenced sample was peripheral blood. The clonotype comes from a man aged 65 to 79 with active or convalescent COVID-19. This rearrangement joins TRBV29-1 to TRBJ2-7; 7 nucleotides align to TRBD2. Here the CDR3 reads CSVFAVVASGEQYF. DNA for the CDR3: TGCAGCGTCTTTGCGGTGGTGGCTAGCGGCGAGCAGTACTTC.